This T cell receptor (beta chain) was captured in a study of technical replicates of blood from several donors. Sequencing used immunoSEQ multiplex PCR; TCRdb keeps in-frame clones, though not all of them. The table records approximately 77,000 clones, approximately 94% of them present only once. CDR1 and CDR2 from the germline V gene are SGHTA and FQGTGA. Trimming at V came to 6 bases and at J to 6 bases, leaving 8 bases not matched to a gene. CDR3 length: 15 amino acids. J is TRBJ2-1 and V is TRBV7-3; 10 nucleotides agree with TRBD1. The sample taken for sequencing was T cells isolated from PBMCs. This clonotype was sampled from a human donor in good health. CDR3 coding DNA: TGTGCCAGCAGTCTCGGGGGGACAGGGGTCAATGAGCAGTTCTTC. Its translation is CASSLGGTGVNEQFF.